Below, 10 T cell receptor beta chains from the same sample are listed, as sequenced in a study of a mutant IDH1 vaccine in newly diagnosed glioma. No antigen is known for these receptors. The sample's time point: week 11, during vaccination. One vaccine dose held 300 ug of mutant IDH1 20-mer peptide and came with topical imiquimod. Measured with immunoSEQ multiplex PCR; TCRdb has only the in-frame clones, and not every one. This sample has 20,000 to 30,000 clones; roughly 85% occur once, and the top ten carry about 8.2%. Sequenced material: PBMCs, taken from a glioma patient whose treatment included an IDH1 peptide vaccine. These receptors originate from a man between 35 and 55 years old with glioma.

The chain recombines TRBV19 with TRBJ2-5; D possibly corresponds to TRBD2 (6 bases). The V and J ends lost 3 bases and 4 bases respectively, with 18 bases between them. The CDR3 has 16 amino acids. From germline, CDR1 is LNHDA and CDR2 SQIVND (reference sequence). The chain's CDR3 is CASSIDYGRDGETQYF. The CDR3 DNA is TGTGCCAGTAGTATTGATTACGGGAGAGATGGAGAGACCCAGTACTTC.

The rearrangement uses TRBV18 and TRBJ2-2, with TRBD1 matching 9 bases. CDR1 is KGHSH and CDR2 is LQKENI in the germline V gene. The V segment lost 4 bases and the J segment 5 bases; nucleotides outside the gene matches: 5. The CDR3 covers 15 residues. The CDR3 spells CASSLGQGRTGELFF. Here the CDR3 DNA reads TGTGCCAGCTCACTTGGACAGGGGCGAACCGGGGAGCTGTTTTTT.

The gene calls are TRBV7-9 and TRBJ2-2; D remains ambiguous. This CDR3 comprises 15 residues. V lost 2 bases and J lost 3, with 10 bases in between. Germline CDR1 SEHNR, CDR2 FQNEAQ (reference sequence). CDR3 sequence reads: CASSLSSSYTGELFF. The CDR3 DNA follows: TGTGCCAGCAGCTTATCCAGTTCATACACCGGGGAGCTGTTTTTT.

The V and J genes are TRBV9 and TRBJ2-7, with 8 bases aligning to TRBD2. Germline loops: CDR1 SGDLS, CDR2 YYNGEE. Trimming took 4 bases from V and 2 from J; bases not matched to a gene: 8. The CDR3 is 15 residues long. The CDR3 reads CASSLGLEGAYEQYF. The CDR3 DNA follows: TGTGCCAGCAGCTTGGGACTAGAAGGGGCCTACGAGCAGTACTTC.

This chain joins TRBV2 and TRBJ1-5; 9 nucleotides line up with TRBD1. The ends lost 5 bases at V and 1 base at J; junction bases unmatched: 12. Looked up from germline, CDR1 is SNHLY and CDR2 is FYNNEI. This CDR3 is 18 amino acids long. CDR3: CASSSTGTGFVSNQPQHF. The CDR3 DNA reads TGTGCCAGCAGTAGTACCGGGACAGGGTTTGTAAGCAATCAGCCCCAGCATTTT.

The CDR3 here is CASSSGMTGTHRPQHF. The CDR3 DNA sequence: TGTGCCAGCAGCTCGGGGATGACAGGTACCCATCGACCCCAGCATTTT. The chain employs TRBV5-6 and TRBJ1-5, with D possibly being TRBD1 (6 bases). With 3 bases removed from V and 10 bases from J, the gap between germline ends came to 23 bases. Germline CDR1 SGHDT, CDR2 YYEEEE. CDR3 length: 16 residues.

This clone appeared once. The chain uses TRBV11-2 and TRBJ2-4, with D uncertain. V was cut by 5 bases and J by 0 bases, with 14 bases left in between. The length of the CDR3 is 16 residues. Germline CDR1 SGHAT, CDR2 FQNNGV. For the CDR3, the DNA is TGTGCCAGCAGCCCTGGGCGAGCCCTAGCCAAAAACATTCAGTACTTC. Residues: CASSPGRALAKNIQYF.

The rearrangement uses TRBV18 and TRBJ1-2; no firm D call. V shed 5 bases and J shed 8 bases, with 9 bases lying between them. In germline, CDR1 is KGHSH, CDR2 LQKENI. The CDR3 has 11 amino acids. The CDR3 DNA sequence: TGTGCCAGCTCAGACCGAGAAGGCTACACCTTC. Translated: CASSDREGYTF.

Written as DNA, the CDR3 is TGCGCCAGCAGCCCACAGGGCCCCTACAATGAGCAGTTCTTC. Amino acid sequence: CASSPQGPYNEQFF. This chain links TRBV5-1 with TRBJ2-1, with D perhaps TRBD1 (6 bases). The V end was cut by 4 bases, the J end by 2 bases, with 10 bases between. The CDR3 is made up of 14 amino acids. CDR1 SGHRS and CDR2 YFSETQ come from the germline V gene.

The chain recombines TRBV19 with TRBJ1-1, with D tentatively TRBD1 (6 bases). The germline V and J ends were trimmed by 5 bases and 7 bases, with 23 bases remaining between them. Germline assignment: CDR1 LNHDA and CDR2 SQIVND (reference sequence). This CDR3 spans 16 amino acids. CDR3 sequence: CASSGGRGGSVSEAFF. The CDR3 DNA follows: TGTGCCAGTAGTGGTGGGAGGGGGGGCTCTGTAAGTGAAGCTTTCTTT.